These 25 T cell receptor beta chains were all obtained from the same sample, sequenced in a study of blood T cell repertoires in COVID-19. Generated by immunoSEQ multiplex PCR, the TCRdb table keeps only in-frame clones and is missing some. This table has more than 100,000 clones, around 90% appearing once. The sequencing sample was made of peripheral blood. Receptors originate from a man between 50 and 59 years old in a cohort sampled during active COVID-19.

The chain is built from TRBV2 and TRBJ2-3; 7 nucleotides agree with TRBD2. The CDR3 spans 16 residues. Germline V gives CDR1 SNHLY, CDR2 FYNNEI. The trim removed 5 bases at V and 2 bases at J, leaving 10 bases unmatched. The chain's CDR3 is CASSPRSGTFTDTQYF. CDR3 nucleotides: TGTGCCAGCAGTCCGAGAAGCGGGACTTTCACAGATACGCAGTATTTT.

The V call is TRBV5-8, the J call TRBJ2-1, with 8 bases matching TRBD2. The CDR3 covers 17 residues. Per germline, CDR1 SGHTS and CDR2 YDEGEE. After removal of 4 bases from V and 6 bases from J, the junction contained 15 bases not matched to a gene. The CDR3 region has the DNA TGTGCCAGCAGCCCGGGGTGGAGCGGGGGATTTTTCAATGAGCAGTTCTTC. It specifies CASSPGWSGGFFNEQFF.

The rearrangement joins TRBV5-1 to TRBJ1-1; D gene uncertain. Trimming shortened V by 0 bases and J by 8 bases, and 8 bases separated the two germline ends. The CDR3 length is 12 residues. Germline CDR1 and CDR2: SGHRS and YFSETQ. This CDR3 reads CASSLEGREAFF. Written as DNA, the CDR3 is TGCGCCAGCAGCTTGGAAGGCAGGGAAGCTTTCTTT.

V is TRBV7-9 and J is TRBJ2-2, with 7 bases identical to TRBD2. The V segment lost 3 bases and the J segment 5 bases; nucleotides outside the gene matches: 3. Germline CDR1 and CDR2: SEHNR and FQNEAQ (reference sequence). CDR3 length equals 14 residues. CDR3 residues: CASSLGGRTGELFF. CDR3 DNA: TGTGCCAGCAGCTTGGGAGGGAGGACCGGGGAGCTGTTTTTT.

CDR3 sequence: CASSLNRQGGNSPLHF. The CDR3 DNA reads as TGTGCCAGCAGCTTAAATAGACAGGGCGGCAATTCACCCCTCCACTTT. The genes are TRBV7-2 and TRBJ1-6, with 7 bases that match TRBD1. The CDR3 has 16 amino acids. The junction had 8 bases not matched to a gene; V was cut back by 2 bases and J by 7 bases. Germline V gene lookup returns CDR1 SGHTA and CDR2 FQGNSA.

J is TRBJ1-2 and V is TRBV18, with 10 bases fitting TRBD1. The V gene's germline CDR1 is KGHSH and CDR2 LQKENI. The CDR3 contains 15 residues. With V trimmed by 6 bases and J by 0 bases, 4 bases remained unmatched. As DNA, the CDR3 is TGTGCCAGCTCTCCGGGACAGGGGACTAACTATGGCTACACCTTC. Protein sequence: CASSPGQGTNYGYTF.

This chain uses TRBV6-2 or TRBV6-3 with TRBJ1-5; no clear D. The germline V gene encodes CDR1 MNHEY and CDR2 SVGEGT. The length of the CDR3 is 13 residues. Trimming left V 2 bases short and J 4 bases short, with 6 bases between. CDR3 sequence: CASSYGRNQPQHF. CDR3 coding DNA: TGTGCCAGCAGTTACGGCAGAAATCAGCCCCAGCATTTT.

V usage is TRBV18 and J usage is TRBJ1-1; 8 bases are a match to TRBD1. Germline V gene lookup returns CDR1 KGHSH and CDR2 LQKENI. Trimming took 1 base from V and 0 from J; bases not matched to a gene: 4. This CDR3 region has 16 residues. The DNA for the CDR3 is TGTGCCAGCTCACCACGAGTGGACAGGGTGAACACTGAAGCTTTCTTT. It specifies CASSPRVDRVNTEAFF.

The J gene is TRBJ2-5, the V gene TRBV19; D gene ambiguous. In germline, CDR1 is LNHDA, CDR2 SQIVND (reference sequence). The CDR3 is made up of 13 amino acids. Trimming left V 5 bases short and J 0 bases short, with 7 bases between. In nucleotides, the CDR3 is TGTGCCAGTAGTTCTCGGTACCAAGAGACCCAGTACTTC. It translates to CASSSRYQETQYF.

The chain uses TRBV15 and TRBJ2-7; D might be TRBD1 (6 bases). This CDR3 is built from 15 residues. Per the germline V gene, CDR1 is LNHNV and CDR2 is YYDKDF (reference sequence). Trimming shortened V by 1 base and J by 3 bases, and 13 bases separated the two germline ends. DNA for the CDR3: TGTGCCACCAGCAGAGGTGGCGCAGGGGACTACGAGCAGTACTTC. Protein product: CATSRGGAGDYEQYF.

This rearrangement joins TRBV6-6 to TRBJ2-5; 11 bases are a match to TRBD2. CDR3 size: 12 residues. Trimming at V came to 8 bases and at J to 4 bases, leaving 0 bases not matched to a gene. CDR1 is MNHNY, CDR2 SVGAGI, per germline (reference sequence). The CDR3 nucleotides read TGTGCCAGCGGGACTAGCGGAGAGACCCAGTACTTC. It yields the protein CASGTSGETQYF.

V usage is TRBV5-1 and J usage is TRBJ2-3; 8 nucleotides align to TRBD2. The germline CDR1 and CDR2 sequences are SGHRS and YFSETQ. J was trimmed by 3 bases and V by 0 bases; bases with no gene match: 6. The CDR3 loop spans 16 amino acids. The CDR3 DNA reads as TGCGCCAGCAGCTTGGAACCCGGGGGGGGGACAGATACGCAGTATTTT. Its translation is CASSLEPGGGTDTQYF.

For the CDR3, the DNA is TGCAGCGTTGGAAGGGGTGGGACAGTGAACACTGAAGCTTTCTTT. Translated, it gives CSVGRGGTVNTEAFF. The chain employs TRBV29-1 and TRBJ1-1; 7 bases are shared with TRBD1. There are 15 residues in the CDR3. From germline, CDR1 is SQVTM and CDR2 ANQGSEA. The trim removed 4 bases at V and 0 bases at J, leaving 8 bases unmatched.

The V gene is TRBV4-1, the J gene TRBJ1-4; 8 nucleotides align to TRBD1. V lost 4 bases, J lost 6 bases, and 7 bases stayed unmatched. CDR1 is MGHRA and CDR2 is YSYEKL in the germline V gene. The CDR3 is 15 amino acids. As DNA, the CDR3 is TGCGCCAGCAGCCTTCGGACAGGGTCGCATGAAAAACTGTTTTTT. Translation gives CASSLRTGSHEKLFF.

The chain combines TRBV28 with TRBJ2-5; 9 bases map to TRBD1. The CDR3 extends over 15 amino acids. CDR1 MDHEN and CDR2 SYDVKM come from the germline V gene. J gave up 5 bases and V 7 bases, and 11 bases lay outside the gene matches. CDR3 loop: CASNPTGTGIETQYF. The CDR3 DNA follows: TGTGCCAGCAACCCCACCGGGACAGGGATTGAGACCCAGTACTTC.

This clone was observed a single time. The chain uses TRBV7-9 and TRBJ2-1, with D perhaps matching TRBD1 (6 bases). Trimming shortened V by 9 bases and J by 0 bases, and 12 bases separated the two germline ends. CDR1 is SEHNR, CDR2 FQNEAQ, per germline (reference sequence). CDR3 length: 14 residues. The CDR3 reads CASDQGSSYNEQFF. Written as DNA, the CDR3 is TGTGCCAGTGATCAGGGGAGCTCCTACAATGAGCAGTTCTTC.

V and J are TRBV6-8 and TRBJ2-7; D gene unclear. The CDR3 covers 13 residues. The V gene lost 2 bases and the J gene lost 2 bases, with 7 bases spanning the gap. The germline V gene has CDR1 MNHGY and CDR2 SAAAGT. The CDR3 sequence: CASSYGPAYEQYF. The CDR3, as DNA: TGTGCCAGCAGTTACGGGCCGGCCTACGAGCAGTACTTC.

The chain employs TRBV6-5 and TRBJ1-2; D is uncertain. The V gene's germline CDR1 is MNHEY and CDR2 SVGAGI. CDR3 length: 14 residues. The ends were cut back, 5 bases at V and 3 bases at J, with 13 bases in the middle. DNA of the CDR3: TGTGCCAGCAGTCGCCGTGGCAGCGACTATGGCTACACCTTC. Protein sequence: CASSRRGSDYGYTF.

The V call is TRBV11-3, the J call TRBJ2-3; 10 bases line up with TRBD2. The CDR3 consists of 16 residues. CDR1 SGHNT and CDR2 YENEEA come from the germline V gene. The trim removed 3 bases at V and 1 base at J, leaving 4 bases unmatched. CDR3 amino acids: CASSFSGGYGTDTQYF. CDR3 DNA sequence: TGTGCCAGCAGCTTTAGCGGGGGGTACGGCACAGATACGCAGTATTTT.

The V and J genes are TRBV6-1 and TRBJ1-1, with D maybe TRBD1 (5 bases). The CDR3 sequence is 15 residues long. Trimming took 2 bases from V and 2 from J, leaving 12 bases between them. CDR1 MNHNS and CDR2 SASEGT come from the germline V gene. The CDR3 is CASSESTVPNTEAFF. The CDR3 DNA follows: TGTGCCAGCAGTGAATCGACAGTCCCCAACACTGAAGCTTTCTTT.

CDR3 sequence: CASSPDRDNQPQHF. Written as DNA, the CDR3 is TGTGCCAGCAGCCCGGACAGGGACAATCAGCCCCAGCATTTT. The gene calls are TRBV7-8 and TRBJ1-5; 8 bases agree with TRBD1. Germline loops: CDR1 SGHVS, CDR2 FQNEAQ. The V and J ends lost 5 bases and 3 bases, in that order; junction bases with no gene match: 3. The CDR3 contains 14 residues.

The rearrangement joins TRBV28 to TRBJ1-1; no definite D call. V lost 5 bases and J 0 bases, leaving 13 bases between the germline ends. Germline loops: CDR1 MDHEN, CDR2 SYDVKM. The CDR3 is 15 residues long. CDR3 nucleotides: TGTGCCAGCAGTCCCTTACGGGTGATGAACACTGAAGCTTTCTTT. Translation gives CASSPLRVMNTEAFF.

This chain's CDR3 is CASSLVGLGANTEAFF. As DNA, the CDR3 is TGCGCCAGCAGCTTGGTAGGGCTGGGGGCGAACACTGAAGCTTTCTTT. J is TRBJ1-1 and V is TRBV5-1; possibly TRBD1 for D (6 bases). The V gene lost 0 bases and the J gene lost 1 base, with 13 bases spanning the gap. The CDR3 has 16 residues. The germline V gene encodes CDR1 SGHRS and CDR2 YFSETQ.

This rearrangement joins TRBV11-3 to TRBJ2-7, with 8 bases that match TRBD1. The CDR3 is 20 amino acids. CDR1 is SGHNT and CDR2 is YENEEA in the germline V gene. The junction had 21 bases not matched to a gene; V was cut back by 1 base and J by 4 bases. The CDR3 nucleotides read TGTGCCAGCAGCTTAGTCGGGACAGGAGGACTACCAAAATCCTTGTACGAGCAGTACGTC. The encoded protein is CASSLVGTGGLPKSLYEQYV.

The chain uses TRBV27 and TRBJ2-3, with 8 bases lining up with TRBD2. The V and J ends lost 7 bases and 6 bases, in that order; junction bases with no gene match: 6. CDR1 MNHEY and CDR2 SMNVEV come from the germline V gene (reference sequence). The CDR3 spans 13 residues. CDR3 amino acids: CASTRLATDTQYF. CDR3 coding DNA: TGTGCCAGCACCCGACTAGCGACCGATACGCAGTATTTT.